This T cell receptor beta chain was captured by sequencing in a study of T cells in Graves' hyperthyroidism and ophthalmopathy. Background on the study: Peripheral blood was collected at initial diagnosis, before any treatment.

Graves' hyperthyroidism was deemed stable given no ophthalmopathy progression within 18 months. It was uncontrolled infection, other autoimmune disease, pregnancy or lactation that excluded patients. Around 10 ml fresh peripheral blood yielded the PBMCs. V lost 4 bases and J 8 bases, leaving 16 bases between the germline ends. The CDR3 loop spans 14 amino acids. CDR1 is SGHNT, CDR2 YYREEE, per germline (reference sequence). The investigators amplified TCR beta CDR3 regions from RNA transcripts. The HTBI set primed first-round TCR CDR3 RT-PCR. TCRdb redid the calling of the multiplex PCR reads with MiXCR, one entry per CDR3 protein. This table holds 550,000 to 800,000 distinct CDR3 sequences, about a sixth found once.

The clonotype originates from a man younger than 35 with Graves' hyperthyroidism. The J gene is TRBJ2-1, the V gene TRBV5-4; D not certain. The sample taken for sequencing was blood. CDR3 residues: CASSPGTVNDEQFF. The DNA for the CDR3 is TGTGCCAGCAGCCCGGGCACAGTAAACGATGAGCAGTTCTTC.